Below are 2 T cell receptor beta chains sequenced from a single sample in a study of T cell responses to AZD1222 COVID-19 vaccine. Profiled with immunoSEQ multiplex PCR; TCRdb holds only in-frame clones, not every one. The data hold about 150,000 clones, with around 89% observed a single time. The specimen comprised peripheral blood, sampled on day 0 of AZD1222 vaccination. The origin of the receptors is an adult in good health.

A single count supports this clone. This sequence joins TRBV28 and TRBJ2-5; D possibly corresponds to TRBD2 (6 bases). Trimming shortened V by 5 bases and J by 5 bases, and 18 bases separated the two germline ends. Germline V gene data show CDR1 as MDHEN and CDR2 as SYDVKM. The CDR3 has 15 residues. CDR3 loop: CASSLGREGVETQYF. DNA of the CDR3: TGTGCCAGCAGTCTAGGGCGGGAAGGAGTGGAGACCCAGTACTTC. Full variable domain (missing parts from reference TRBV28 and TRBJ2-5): DVKVTQSSRYLVKRTGEKVFLECVQDMDHENMFWYRQDPGLGLRLIYFSYDVKMKEKGDIPEGYSVSREKKERFSLILESASTNQTSMYLCASSLGREGVETQYFGPGTRLLVL.

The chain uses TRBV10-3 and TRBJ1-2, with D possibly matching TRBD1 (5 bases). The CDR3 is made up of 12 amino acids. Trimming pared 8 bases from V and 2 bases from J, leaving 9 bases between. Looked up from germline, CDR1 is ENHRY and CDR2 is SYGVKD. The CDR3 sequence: CAIGKGNYGYTF. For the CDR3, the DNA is TGTGCCATCGGGAAGGGGAACTATGGCTACACCTTC.